Listed below are T cell receptor beta chains from one sample, sequenced in a study of blood T cell repertoires in COVID-19. Using immunoSEQ multiplex PCR, the repertoire was profiled, and TCRdb retains in-frame clones only, with some absent. The table shows fewer than 250,000 clones, with 89% occurring only once. The sequencing sample was made of peripheral blood. Receptor source: a man aged 55 to 70 who had recovered from COVID-19. Each CDR3 is given with its conserved first and last residue. A D gene is named only where the DNA matches it firmly. Expanded clones are given a class, and other clones once, few, many or no size at all.

d_call cdr3_length clone_size j_call v_call cdr3_aa cdr3_nt
TRBD1 14 NA TRBJ2-7 TRBV6-6 CASRPGQGIYEQYF TGTGCCAGCAGGCCGGGACAGGGGATCTACGAGCAGTACTTC
TRBD2 13 NA TRBJ2-7 TRBV7-2 CASSLELAGEQYF TGTGCCAGCAGCTTAGAACTAGCGGGCGAGCAGTACTTC
TRBD2 16 NA TRBJ2-7 TRBV4-2 CASSHGLAGWGVEQYF TGTGCCAGCAGCCATGGACTAGCGGGCTGGGGCGTCGAGCAGTACTTC
NA 12 NA TRBJ2-1 TRBV24-1 CATSNSYNEQFF TGTGCCACCAGTAACAGCTACAATGAGCAGTTCTTC
TRBD1 16 NA TRBJ2-3 TRBV19 CASSFSGTGATDTQYF TGTGCCAGTAGTTTCTCAGGGACAGGGGCCACAGATACGCAGTATTTT
TRBD1 13 NA TRBJ1-1 TRBV28 CASSADRRPEAFF TGTGCCAGCAGTGCGGACAGGCGACCTGAAGCTTTCTTT
NA 15 NA TRBJ2-5 TRBV11-1 CASSPRWGDQETQYF TGTGCCAGCAGCCCTCGATGGGGGGACCAAGAGACCCAGTACTTC
TRBD1 15 NA TRBJ2-3 TRBV29-1 CSVEDGTGHLNTQYF TGCAGCGTTGAAGATGGGACAGGGCATCTGAATACGCAGTATTTT
TRBD1 15 NA TRBJ1-2 TRBV6-5 CASSYARQGSHGYTF TGTGCCAGCAGTTACGCCAGACAGGGGTCGCATGGCTACACCTTC
NA 15 NA TRBJ2-2 TRBV5-1 CASSSQGLNTGELFF TGCGCCAGCAGTTCACAGGGTTTGAACACCGGGGAGCTGTTTTTT
TRBD1 15 NA TRBJ2-5 TRBV6-5 CASSYSSGGSETQYF TGTGCCAGCAGTTACTCGTCAGGGGGTAGTGAGACCCAGTACTTC
TRBD2 15 NA TRBJ2-2 TRBV19 CASSPLTSGAGELFF TGTGCCAGTAGTCCTTTGACTAGCGGGGCCGGGGAGCTGTTTTTT
NA 15 NA TRBJ1-6 TRBV7-2 CASSLVETVNSPLHF TGTGCCAGCAGCTTAGTCGAGACAGTCAATTCACCCCTCCACTTT
NA 13 NA TRBJ2-3 TRBV3-1/TRBV3-2 CASSKTGTDTQYF TGTGCCAGCAGCAAGACAGGAACAGATACGCAGTATTTT
TRBD1 16 NA TRBJ1-5 TRBV7-2 CASSLAWDSGNQPQHF TGTGCCAGCAGCTTAGCTTGGGACAGCGGTAATCAGCCCCAGCATTTT
NA 14 NA TRBJ2-6 TRBV5-1 CASSLATGANVLTF TGCGCCAGCAGCTTGGCCACTGGGGCCAACGTCCTGACTTTC
NA 15 few TRBJ1-1 TRBV5-1 CASSLAVLRNTEAFF TGCGCCAGCAGCTTGGCCGTACTCCGGAACACTGAAGCTTTCTTT
TRBD2 14 NA TRBJ2-3 TRBV7-3 CASSASGSTDTQYF TGTGCCAGCTCCGCTAGCGGAAGCACAGATACGCAGTATTTT
NA 14 NA TRBJ2-5 TRBV11-1 CASSPSWGEETQYF TGTGCCAGCAGCCCCTCCTGGGGCGAAGAGACCCAGTACTTC
NA 15 NA TRBJ2-4 TRBV5-1 CASSPTDGSKNIQYF TGCGCCAGCAGCCCCACAGACGGAAGCAAAAACATTCAGTACTTC
NA 12 once TRBJ2-3 TRBV5-1 CASSSGMDTQYF TGCGCCAGCAGCTCAGGTATGGATACGCAGTATTTT
TRBD2 19 once TRBJ2-2 TRBV24-1 CATSDPGTSGGANTGELFF TGTGCCACCAGTGATCCCGGGACTAGCGGGGGCGCGAACACCGGGGAGCTGTTTTTT
TRBD1 15 once TRBJ2-2 TRBV29-1 CSVVPGDRDTGELFF TGCAGCGTTGTGCCCGGGGACAGGGACACCGGGGAGCTGTTTTTT
TRBD1 15 many TRBJ2-5 TRBV19 CASSIAGTGRETQYF TGTGCCAGTAGTATAGCCGGGACAGGGAGGGAGACCCAGTACTTC
TRBD1 15 NA TRBJ2-4 TRBV6-4 CASSEETGGRSIQYF TGTGCCAGCAGTGAAGAAACAGGGGGCAGAAGTATTCAGTACTTC
NA 15 NA TRBJ2-1 TRBV18 CASSPDLRTNGEQFF TGTGCCAGCTCACCGGACTTAAGGACTAACGGTGAGCAGTTCTTC
NA 12 NA TRBJ2-1 TRBV3-1/TRBV3-2 CASSQGDNEQFF TGTGCCAGCAGCCAAGGCGACAATGAGCAGTTCTTC
TRBD1 20 NA TRBJ2-2 TRBV9 CASSVGRGNRGRTNTGELFF TGTGCCAGCAGCGTAGGTAGGGGGAACAGGGGTCGAACTAACACCGGGGAGCTGTTTTTT
NA 12 NA TRBJ1-1 TRBV28 CASIRGKGEAFF TGTGCCAGCATAAGGGGGAAGGGTGAAGCTTTCTTT
TRBD2 16 NA TRBJ2-7 TRBV5-4 CASSPRTSGSSYEQYF TGTGCCAGCAGCCCCCGGACTAGCGGGAGCTCCTACGAGCAGTACTTC
NA 14 NA TRBJ2-5 TRBV27 CASRTRFDVETQYF TGTGCCAGCAGAACCAGGTTCGACGTAGAGACCCAGTACTTC
TRBD2 14 NA TRBJ2-3 TRBV5-1 CASLAGGPTDTQYF TGCGCCAGCCTAGCGGGAGGGCCCACAGATACGCAGTATTTT
TRBD2 15 NA TRBJ2-1 TRBV7-2 CASSPGLAGANEQFF TGTGCCAGCAGCCCGGGACTAGCGGGAGCCAATGAGCAGTTCTTC
TRBD1 13 NA TRBJ2-5 TRBV2 CASETGGAQTQYF TGTGCCAGTGAGACAGGGGGCGCACAGACCCAGTACTTC
TRBD2 15 NA TRBJ2-1 TRBV15 CATSGRTSGYNEQFF TGTGCCACCAGCGGCCGGACTAGCGGCTACAATGAGCAGTTCTTC
TRBD2 16 NA TRBJ2-1 TRBV5-1 CASSLIAGGSYNEQFF TGCGCCAGCAGCCTGATAGCGGGAGGATCCTACAATGAGCAGTTCTTC
TRBD2 17 NA TRBJ2-7 TRBV19 CASSTPQAGVGSYEQYF TGTGCCAGTAGTACCCCACAAGCGGGAGTAGGCTCCTACGAGCAGTACTTC
TRBD1 14 NA TRBJ1-1 TRBV7-8 CASSLDQGATEAFF TGTGCCAGCAGCTTAGATCAGGGGGCCACTGAAGCTTTCTTT
NA 14 NA TRBJ2-3 TRBV18 CASSAPAGTDTQYF TGTGCCAGCTCAGCGCCGGCGGGCACAGATACGCAGTATTTT
TRBD2 16 NA TRBJ2-3 TRBV11-2 CASSLGTSGLTDTQYF TGTGCCAGCAGCCTCGGGACTAGCGGGCTTACAGATACGCAGTATTTT
TRBD1 19 NA TRBJ1-4 TRBV5-5 CASSYGRDSGFATNEKLFF TGTGCCAGCAGCTACGGCCGGGACAGCGGTTTTGCAACTAATGAAAAACTGTTTTTT